Listed here are 18 T cell receptor beta chains from one sample, sequenced in a study of blood T cell repertoires in COVID-19. Assay used: immunoSEQ multiplex PCR; TCRdb lists only in-frame clones, some missing. The sample lists around 95,000 clones; around 85% were seen once. The sequencing sample was made of peripheral blood. The receptor source for this set is a woman of 80 years or more with acute or convalescent COVID-19.

The chain links TRBV6-5 to TRBJ2-7, with TRBD1 identical over 8 bases. Germline CDR1 and CDR2: MNHEY and SVGAGI. There are 15 residues in the CDR3. Losses at the gene ends were 6 bases for V and 0 bases for J; bases not matched to a gene: 7. The CDR3 nucleotides are TGTGCCAGCAGGCGAGACAGGGGCGCCTCCTACGAGCAGTACTTC. It is translated as CASRRDRGASYEQYF.

This clone was recorded only once. The chain combines TRBV28 with TRBJ2-7; a possible D gene is TRBD1 (6 bases). From germline, CDR1 is MDHEN and CDR2 SYDVKM. V shed 3 bases and J shed 2 bases, with 17 bases lying between them. The CDR3 is 16 residues long. The CDR3 protein is CASSFPGHINPYEQYF. The CDR3 DNA reads as TGTGCCAGCAGTTTCCCGGGACACATAAATCCCTACGAGCAGTACTTC.

The chain joins TRBV6-5 to TRBJ2-7, with D tentatively TRBD2 (6 bases). The CDR3 spans 13 residues. V was pared by 1 base and J by 5 bases, with 9 bases between. Germline lookup yields CDR1 MNHEY and CDR2 SVGAGI. CDR3 sequence (DNA): TGTGCCAGCAGTTACTACGGAGGGAACGAGCAGTACGTC. It encodes CASSYYGGNEQYV.

The rearrangement uses TRBV30 and TRBJ1-1; D possibly corresponds to TRBD1 (5 bases). Trimming shortened V by 1 base and J by 3 bases, and 6 bases separated the two germline ends. From germline, CDR1 is GTSNPN and CDR2 SVGIG (reference sequence). This CDR3 region has 12 residues. The CDR3 spells CAWSGGDTEAFF. CDR3 nucleotides: TGTGCCTGGAGTGGGGGGGACACTGAAGCTTTCTTT.

This chain connects TRBV3-1 (or the pseudogene TRBV3-2) to TRBJ2-1; 8 bases are a match to TRBD1. This CDR3 is built from 14 residues. Germline CDR1 is LGHDT and CDR2 is YNNKEL (reference sequence). V lost 1 base and J lost 7; bases outside the gene matches: 3. CDR3 in amino acids: CASSQVGDRNEQFF. As DNA, the CDR3 is TGTGCCAGCAGCCAAGTGGGGGACAGGAATGAGCAGTTCTTC.

J is TRBJ2-3 and V is TRBV9, with 9 nucleotides matching TRBD2. CDR3 length: 16 amino acids. V shed 2 bases and J 1 base; nucleotides not matched to a gene: 5. CDR1 is SGDLS and CDR2 is YYNGEE in the germline V gene. Written as DNA, the CDR3 is TGTGCCAGCAGCGTCCAGCGGGGGGTTGGCACAGATACGCAGTATTTT. Its protein product is CASSVQRGVGTDTQYF.

The gene calls are TRBV6-1 and TRBJ2-7; TRBD1 matches at 8 bases. The germline V gene encodes CDR1 MNHNS and CDR2 SASEGT. The CDR3 loop spans 16 amino acids. With V trimmed by 4 bases and J by 5 bases, 13 bases remained unmatched. As DNA, the CDR3 is TGTGCCAGCAGTGGCCTCGTCGGGCAGGGGGCCCACGAGCAGTACTTC. This codes for CASSGLVGQGAHEQYF.

This clone has only one observation. The chain links TRBV12-3 or TRBV12-4 to TRBJ1-3; D might be TRBD1 (6 bases). V lost 2 bases and J 4 bases, leaving 6 bases between the germline ends. CDR3 length: 13 residues. Here the CDR3 DNA reads TGTGCCAGCAGTTTAAGGGGGGGAAACACCATATATTTT. It translates to CASSLRGGNTIYF.

This clone showed up just once. This chain connects TRBV3-1 (or the pseudogene TRBV3-2) to TRBJ2-3; 15 nucleotides line up with TRBD2. Trimming at V came to 3 bases and at J to 4 bases, leaving 14 bases not matched to a gene. The germline gives CDR1 LGHDT, CDR2 YNNKEL (reference sequence). The CDR3 has 20 residues. The CDR3 loop reads CASSHGGLAGGPYGADTQYF. Here the CDR3 DNA reads TGTGCCAGCAGCCATGGCGGACTAGCGGGGGGGCCGTATGGTGCAGATACGCAGTATTTT.

This clone has more than one count but fewer than ten. This chain links TRBV29-1 with TRBJ2-7, with 11 positions matching TRBD1. The CDR3 spans 15 residues. The V and J ends lost 2 bases and 10 bases, in that order; junction bases with no gene match: 13. Germline lookup yields CDR1 SQVTM and CDR2 ANQGSEA. CDR3 sequence: CSVEFGQGAGLPQYF. The CDR3 DNA is TGCAGCGTTGAATTCGGACAGGGGGCGGGTCTGCCCCAGTACTTC.

The chain couples TRBV12-3 or TRBV12-4 to TRBJ2-5; the D is unclear. V shed 1 base and J shed 3 bases, with 3 bases lying between them. The CDR3 runs to 12 residues. CDR3 DNA sequence: TGTGCCAGCAGTTTAGTTAAAGAGACCCAGTACTTC. It encodes CASSLVKETQYF.

The rearrangement joins TRBV7-2 to TRBJ1-2; D gene unclear. CDR3 size: 14 residues. Trimming pared 2 bases from V and 0 bases from J, leaving 7 bases between. The V gene's germline CDR1 is SGHTA and CDR2 FQGNSA. The CDR3 nucleotides are TGTGCCAGCAGCTTAACAGCCACTAACTATGGCTACACCTTC. This codes for CASSLTATNYGYTF.

The chain joins TRBV19 to TRBJ1-2; possibly TRBD1 for D (6 bases). Trimming removed 2 bases from V and 5 bases from J, with 12 bases in between. The CDR3 has 14 amino acids. CDR1 LNHDA and CDR2 SQIVND come from the germline V gene (reference sequence). CDR3 amino acids: CASSISGQRYGYTF. CDR3 bases: TGTGCCAGTAGTATATCCGGACAGAGGTATGGCTACACCTTC.

This clone was counted a few times. The chain combines TRBV11-3 with TRBJ2-1; a possible D gene is TRBD2 (5 bases). The ends were cut back, 5 bases at V and 9 bases at J, with 20 bases in the middle. The germline CDR1 and CDR2 sequences are SGHNT and YENEEA. There are 15 residues in the CDR3. Written as DNA, the CDR3 is TGTGCCAGCAGCCACGGAGGTGAGGTCGGAAGTGAGCAGTTCTTC. This codes for CASSHGGEVGSEQFF.

This clone was seen only once. V usage is TRBV20-1 and J usage is TRBJ2-2; possible D gene TRBD2, 5 bases. The germline gives CDR1 DFQATT, CDR2 SNEGSKA (reference sequence). The CDR3 contains 11 residues. V was trimmed by 3 bases and J by 8 bases, leaving 7 bases between them. The CDR3 coding sequence is TGCAGTGCTAGGTCGGGGGGGGAGCTGTTTTTT. It yields the protein CSARSGGELFF.

This clone was detected only once. The chain has TRBV6-2 or TRBV6-3 and TRBJ2-1, with 10 bases identical to TRBD2. This CDR3 comprises 15 residues. V was pared by 2 bases and J by 6 bases, with 4 bases of the junction left unmatched. The germline CDR1 and CDR2 sequences are MNHEY and SVGEGT. CDR3 DNA sequence: TGTGCCAGCAGTTACGGTAGCGGGGGGTCCAATGAGCAGTTCTTC. It specifies CASSYGSGGSNEQFF.

The rearrangement joins TRBV6-2 or TRBV6-3 to TRBJ2-4; 11 bases agree with TRBD1. The CDR3 totals 17 residues. With 5 bases clipped from V and 3 bases from J, the junction kept 9 bases outside the gene matches. Per germline, CDR1 MNHEY and CDR2 SVGEGT. Here the CDR3 reads CASSPSDRGPYKNIQYF. CDR3 DNA: TGTGCCAGCAGTCCATCGGACAGGGGGCCTTACAAAAACATTCAGTACTTC.

The chain has TRBV21-1 and TRBJ1-2. TRBV21-1 is reported as a pseudogene. The CDR3 spans 18 residues. CDR3 in amino acids: CASPGLKGEGRVNYGYTF. The DNA of the CDR3 is TGTGCCAGCCCCGGGTTAAAAGGGGAGGGACGGGTTAACTATGGCTACACCTTC.